These 25 T cell receptor beta chains share one sample of origin, sequenced in a study of vaccination effects on CD4 cells after COVID-19. No antigen is known for these receptors. Pools of viral peptides were used by the ViraFEST assay to expand antigen-specific CD4+ T cells ahead of sequencing. Upon completion of about ten days in culture, CD4+ T cells were isolated. TCRdb's copy holds only in-frame clones and misses some; the assay was immunoSEQ multiplex PCR. The table includes approximately 30,000 clones, roughly two thirds detected once. The sample consisted of CD4+ T cells from PBMCs cultured with HCoV-229E spike peptides, taken before COVID-19 vaccination. The receptors originated from a human donor who received a COVID-19 vaccine.

The chain links TRBV4-2 to TRBJ2-3; 7 bases fit TRBD2. The CDR3 totals 16 residues. Looked up from germline, CDR1 is LGHNA and CDR2 is YNFKEQ. Germline trimming cut 2 bases from V and 2 bases from J; bases unmatched to any gene: 7. The CDR3 is CASSQKAGSSTDTQYF. The CDR3 region has the DNA TGTGCCAGCAGCCAAAAAGCGGGATCCTCCACAGATACGCAGTATTTT.

The chain combines TRBV14 with TRBJ1-2, with 7 bases fitting TRBD1. The CDR3 totals 14 residues. The germline V gene encodes CDR1 SGHDN and CDR2 FVKESK. J lost 3 bases, V lost 3 bases, and 4 bases had no gene match. CDR3 residues: CASSQTGTYYGYTF. CDR3 nucleotides: TGTGCCAGCAGCCAGACAGGGACCTACTATGGCTACACCTTC.

This clone has only a few counts. This chain connects TRBV5-1 to TRBJ1-2; 11 nucleotides agree with TRBD1. V was pared by 3 bases and J by 4 bases, with 2 bases of the junction left unmatched. Germline V lookup: CDR1 SGHRS, CDR2 YFSETQ. The CDR3 has 14 residues. CDR3 protein: CASSWTGGSYGYTF. The DNA for the CDR3 is TGCGCCAGCAGCTGGACAGGGGGCAGCTATGGCTACACCTTC.

The rearrangement uses TRBV18 and TRBJ1-1; TRBD1 matches 10 bases. Trimming removed 6 bases from V and 8 bases from J; junction bases left unmatched: 6. Germline CDR1 KGHSH, CDR2 LQKENI. This CDR3 is built from 13 residues. As DNA, the CDR3 is TGTGCCAGCTCCCCCCGGGACAGGGGAGAAGCTTTCTTT. Protein product: CASSPRDRGEAFF.

V is TRBV4-1 and J is TRBJ2-5; 10 nucleotides match TRBD2. The CDR3 length is 18 residues. V was clipped by 0 bases and J by 5 bases; unmatched bases: 12. The germline V gene encodes CDR1 MGHRA and CDR2 YSYEKL. CDR3 bases: TGCGCCAGCAGCCAAGATGTTGTAGCGGGAGGTTGGGCTGAGACCCAGTACTTC. Protein product: CASSQDVVAGGWAETQYF.

The V call is TRBV5-4, the J call TRBJ2-7, with D perhaps matching TRBD1 (6 bases). Germline V gene sequence: CDR1 SGHNT, CDR2 YYREEE (reference sequence). Between the trimmed V and J ends, which lost 7 bases and 3 bases, there was a span of 14 bases. The CDR3 sequence is 13 residues long. CDR3 residues: CASGWQGNYEQYF. Written as DNA, the CDR3 is TGTGCCAGCGGTTGGCAGGGGAACTACGAGCAGTACTTC. The variable domain in full, with the rest retrieved from reference TRBV5-4 and TRBJ2-7, is ETGVTQSPTHLIKTRGQQVTLRCSSQSGHNTVSWYQQALGQGPQFIFQYYREEENGRGNFPPRFSGLQFPNYSSELNVNALELDDSALYLCASGWQGNYEQYFGPGTRLTVT.

This clone was detected a few times. The chain combines TRBV5-4 with TRBJ2-2; perhaps D is TRBD1 or TRBD2 (6 bases each). CDR1 is SGHNT and CDR2 is YYREEE in the germline V gene (reference sequence). The CDR3 runs 16 residues. Trimming shortened V by 1 base and J by 3 bases, and 13 bases separated the two germline ends. Written as DNA, the CDR3 is TGTGCCAGCAGCTTGAGGAGGGGGGCGTACACCGGGGAGCTGTTTTTT. Translating gives CASSLRRGAYTGELFF. The full variable domain, its missing parts supplied by reference TRBV5-4 and TRBJ2-2, is ETGVTQSPTHLIKTRGQQVTLRCSSQSGHNTVSWYQQALGQGPQFIFQYYREEENGRGNFPPRFSGLQFPNYSSELNVNALELDDSALYLCASSLRRGAYTGELFFGEGSRLTVL.

This clone was seen more than once but under ten times. CDR3 protein: CASSLFEAFF. CDR3 DNA sequence: TGTGCCAGCAGCTTATTTGAAGCTTTCTTT. The chain joins TRBV7-9 to TRBJ1-1; D unclear. The CDR3 runs 10 residues. The V and J ends lost 2 bases and 7 bases respectively, with 2 bases between them. The V gene's germline CDR1 is SEHNR and CDR2 FQNEAQ (reference sequence).

V gene TRBV29-1 combines with J gene TRBJ2-5; no clear D gene. The germline V gene encodes CDR1 SQVTM and CDR2 ANQGSEA. This CDR3 is built from 12 residues. Trimming took 4 bases from V and 2 from J, leaving 8 bases between them. The CDR3, as DNA: TGCAGCGTTGGACATCTACAAGAGACCCAGTACTTC. Residues: CSVGHLQETQYF.

V is TRBV3-1 (or the pseudogene TRBV3-2) and J is TRBJ1-6; TRBD1 aligns across 7 bases. Germline V gives CDR1 LGHDT, CDR2 YNNKEL (reference sequence). This CDR3 contains 15 residues. The V segment lost 3 bases and the J segment 7 bases; nucleotides outside the gene matches: 6. As DNA, the CDR3 is TGTGCCAGCAGCCACGCAGGGGGAAGCAATTCACCCCTCCACTTT. Translating it yields CASSHAGGSNSPLHF.

The V call is TRBV11-2, the J call TRBJ2-7, with D unresolved. Germline V gene lookup returns CDR1 SGHAT and CDR2 FQNNGV. V dropped 1 base and J dropped 3 bases, with 10 bases sitting between them. The CDR3 length is 14 residues. The chain's CDR3 is CASSLGLSVYEQYF. The CDR3 region has the DNA TGTGCCAGCAGCTTAGGTTTGTCTGTCTACGAGCAGTACTTC.

CDR3 amino acids: CASSPLENYEQYF. The CDR3 nucleotides are TGTGCCAGCTCACCCCTAGAAAACTACGAGCAGTACTTC. J is TRBJ2-7 and V is TRBV18; D unresolved. This CDR3 has 13 residues. V was shortened by 3 bases and J by 3 bases, with 9 bases between the two germline ends. CDR1 is KGHSH, CDR2 LQKENI, per germline. Together with reference TRBV18 and TRBJ2-7, the CDR3 gives the full variable domain: NAGVMQNPRHLVRRRGQEARLRCSPMKGHSHVYWYRQLPEEGLKFMVYLQKENIIDESGMPKERFSAEFPKEGPSILRIQQVVRGDSAAYFCASSPLENYEQYFGPGTRLTVT.

The chain is built from TRBV9 and TRBJ2-1, with TRBD2 matching over 9 bases. The CDR3 sequence is 14 residues long. Germline CDR1 is SGDLS and CDR2 is YYNGEE. V lost 3 bases, J lost 4 bases, and 2 bases stayed unmatched. The CDR3 region has the DNA TGTGCCAGCAGCGGGGGACTAGCTTACAATGAGCAGTTCTTC. Protein sequence: CASSGGLAYNEQFF.

The CDR3, as DNA: TGTGCCAGCAGTCCGTTAAGCGGGGGCCGCAGCACAGATACGCAGTATTTT. It is translated as CASSPLSGGRSTDTQYF. This rearrangement joins TRBV27 to TRBJ2-3, with 8 bases that match TRBD2. V shed 5 bases, J shed 0 bases, and the junction held 10 bases outside the gene matches. CDR1 and CDR2 from the germline V gene are MNHEY and SMNVEV (reference sequence). This CDR3 has 17 amino acids.

This chain uses TRBV11-3 with TRBJ2-7; 8 bases are a match to TRBD2. V lost 0 bases, J lost 7 bases, and 5 bases stayed unmatched. Germline V gene sequence: CDR1 SGHNT, CDR2 YENEEA. CDR3 length equals 14 residues. The CDR3 here is CASSLEAGEGEQYF. Here the CDR3 DNA reads TGTGCCAGCAGCTTAGAAGCGGGAGAAGGGGAGCAGTACTTC.

This clone turned up a few times. DNA of the CDR3: TGTGCCATCGGGGCAGGGCTACCCGGGGAGCTGTTTTTT. Residues: CAIGAGLPGELFF. This chain uses TRBV10-3 with TRBJ2-2; the D gene is possibly TRBD1 (5 bases). V was clipped by 8 bases and J by 6 bases, with 13 bases between them. The CDR3 sequence is 13 residues long. CDR1 and CDR2 (germline): ENHRY, SYGVKD.

V gene TRBV4-1 combines with J gene TRBJ2-5; 7 nucleotides line up with TRBD2. Losses at the gene ends were 4 bases for V and 1 base for J; bases not matched to a gene: 9. The V gene's germline CDR1 is MGHRA and CDR2 YSYEKL. The CDR3 runs 16 residues. CDR3: CASSRLPTSFQETQYF. The CDR3 nucleotides are TGCGCCAGCAGCCGATTACCGACTAGCTTCCAAGAGACCCAGTACTTC.

J is TRBJ1-4 and V is TRBV7-9, with D perhaps matching TRBD1 (6 bases). This CDR3 spans 15 amino acids. Germline CDR1 reads SEHNR; CDR2 reads FQNEAQ (reference sequence). V lost 6 bases and J lost 0, with 11 bases in between. The CDR3: CASRPSGATNEKLFF. The CDR3 DNA is TGTGCCAGCAGACCCTCAGGGGCAACTAATGAAAAACTGTTTTTT.

The V call is TRBV5-1, the J call TRBJ2-7; 14 bases fit TRBD2. The CDR3 covers 16 residues. The germline V gene has CDR1 SGHRS and CDR2 YFSETQ. The trim removed 3 bases at V and 2 bases at J, leaving 4 bases unmatched. DNA of the CDR3: TGCGCCAGCAGCTGGGGACTAGCGGGGGAGGCCTACGAGCAGTACTTC. Translation gives CASSWGLAGEAYEQYF.

The CDR3: CASSPLIGQANTEAFF. For the CDR3, the DNA is TGCGCCAGCAGCCCTCTTATAGGACAGGCCAACACTGAAGCTTTCTTT. The chain carries TRBV5-1 and TRBJ1-1; 7 bases fit TRBD1. V shed 4 bases, J shed 2 bases, and the junction held 11 bases outside the gene matches. Per the germline V gene, CDR1 is SGHRS and CDR2 is YFSETQ. This CDR3 spans 16 amino acids.

The rearrangement uses TRBV5-4 and TRBJ2-1, with a tentative D call TRBD2 (6 bases). CDR3 size: 15 residues. CDR1 and CDR2 (germline): SGHNT, YYREEE (reference sequence). Trimming pared 5 bases from V and 0 bases from J, leaving 12 bases between. The CDR3: CASRAGHSSYNEQFF. The CDR3 DNA is TGTGCCAGCAGGGCGGGGCACAGCTCCTACAATGAGCAGTTCTTC.

This clone was recorded a few times. The J gene is TRBJ2-1, the V gene TRBV6-2 or TRBV6-3; D perhaps matches TRBD2 (6 bases). CDR3 length equals 18 residues. The germline CDR1 and CDR2 sequences are MNHEY and SVGEGT. With 5 bases removed from V and 4 bases from J, the gap between germline ends came to 24 bases. CDR3 sequence (DNA): TGTGCCAGCAGTCGGCGAGGGACTTCCTCGTTCGGGTACAATGAGCAGTTCTTC. Amino acid sequence: CASSRRGTSSFGYNEQFF.

The chain couples TRBV2 to TRBJ2-4; D might be TRBD2 (5 bases). Germline lookup yields CDR1 SNHLY and CDR2 FYNNEI. V lost 6 bases and J lost 0, with 12 bases in between. The CDR3 covers 15 residues. In nucleotides, the CDR3 is TGTGCCAGCAGGGGGTCGAGGGTAGCCAAAAACATTCAGTACTTC. It encodes CASRGSRVAKNIQYF.

The chain employs TRBV4-2 and TRBJ2-5; D is uncertain. The ends were cut back, 0 bases at V and 5 bases at J, with 13 bases in the middle. The germline CDR1 and CDR2 sequences are LGHNA and YNFKEQ. CDR3 length equals 15 residues. The CDR3 loop is CASSQDIESRETQYF. Written as DNA, the CDR3 is TGTGCCAGCAGCCAAGATATCGAGAGTAGGGAGACCCAGTACTTC.

J is TRBJ2-1 and V is TRBV24-1, with D perhaps TRBD2 (5 bases). This CDR3 has 16 residues. CDR1 is KGHDR and CDR2 is SFDVKD in the germline V gene. Trimming removed 4 bases at V and 0 bases at J, with 12 bases between. Here the CDR3 reads CATSEPDTSSYNEQFF. The CDR3 DNA reads TGTGCCACCAGTGAACCAGACACTAGCTCCTACAATGAGCAGTTCTTC.